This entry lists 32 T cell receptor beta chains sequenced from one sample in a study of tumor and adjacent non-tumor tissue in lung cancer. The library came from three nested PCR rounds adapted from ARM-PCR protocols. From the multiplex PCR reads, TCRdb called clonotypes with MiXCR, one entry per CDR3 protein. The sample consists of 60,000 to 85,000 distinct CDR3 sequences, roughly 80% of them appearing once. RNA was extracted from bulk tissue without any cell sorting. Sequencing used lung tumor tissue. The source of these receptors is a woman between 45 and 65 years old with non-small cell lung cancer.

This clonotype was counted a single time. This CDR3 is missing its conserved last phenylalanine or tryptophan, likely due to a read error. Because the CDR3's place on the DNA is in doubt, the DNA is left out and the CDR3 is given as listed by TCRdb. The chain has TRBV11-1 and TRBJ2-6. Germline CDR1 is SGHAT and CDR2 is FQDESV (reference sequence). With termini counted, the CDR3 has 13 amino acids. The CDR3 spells CASSLAERTVLNI.

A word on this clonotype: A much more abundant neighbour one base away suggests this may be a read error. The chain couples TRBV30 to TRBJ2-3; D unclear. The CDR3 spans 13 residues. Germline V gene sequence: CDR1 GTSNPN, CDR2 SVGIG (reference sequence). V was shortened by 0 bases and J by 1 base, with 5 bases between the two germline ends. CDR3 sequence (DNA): TGTGCCTGGAGTGTATCGGGCACAGATACGCAGTATTTT. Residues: CAWSVSGTDTQYF.

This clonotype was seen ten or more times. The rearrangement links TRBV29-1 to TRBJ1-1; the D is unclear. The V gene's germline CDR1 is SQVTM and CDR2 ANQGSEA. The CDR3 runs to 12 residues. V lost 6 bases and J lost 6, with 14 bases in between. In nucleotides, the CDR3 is TGCAGCGTAAAATATGTCGGGGCTGAAGCTTTCTTT. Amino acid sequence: CSVKYVGAEAFF.

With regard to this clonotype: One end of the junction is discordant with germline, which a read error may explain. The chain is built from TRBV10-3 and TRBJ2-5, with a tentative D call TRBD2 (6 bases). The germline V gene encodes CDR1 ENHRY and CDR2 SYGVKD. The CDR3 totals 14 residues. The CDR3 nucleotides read TGTGCCATCGGACCTCCCGGAGGGAGTAAGACTCAGTACTTC. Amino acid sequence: CAIGPPGGSKTQYF.

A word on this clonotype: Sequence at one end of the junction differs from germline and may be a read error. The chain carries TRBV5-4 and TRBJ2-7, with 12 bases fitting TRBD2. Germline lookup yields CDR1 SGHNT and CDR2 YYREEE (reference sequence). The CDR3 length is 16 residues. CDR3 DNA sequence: TGTGTCAGCAGCCCCGCCTTGACTAGCGGGAGTCTCGAGCGGTACTTC. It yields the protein CVSSPALTSGSLERYF. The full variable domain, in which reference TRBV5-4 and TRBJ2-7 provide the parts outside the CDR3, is ETGVTQSPTHLIKTRGQQVTLRCSSQSGHNTVSWYQQALGQGPQFIFQYYREEENGRGNFPPRFSGLQFPNYSSELNVNALELDDSALYLCVSSPALTSGSLERYFGPGTRLTVT.

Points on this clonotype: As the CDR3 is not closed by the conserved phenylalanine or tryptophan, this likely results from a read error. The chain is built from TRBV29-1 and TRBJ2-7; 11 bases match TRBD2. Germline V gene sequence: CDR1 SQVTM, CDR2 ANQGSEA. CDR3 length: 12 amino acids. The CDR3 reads CSGGDISYKQYL. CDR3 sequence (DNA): TGTAGCGGGGGGGACATTTCCTACAAGCAGTACTTA.

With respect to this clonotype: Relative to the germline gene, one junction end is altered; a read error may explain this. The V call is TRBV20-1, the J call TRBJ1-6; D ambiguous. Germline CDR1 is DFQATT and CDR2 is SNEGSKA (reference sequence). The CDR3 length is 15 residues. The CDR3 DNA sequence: TGCAGTACTAGAGATCTGGTAACGTTTAGTTCACCCCTCCAATTT. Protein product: CSTRDLVTFSSPLQF.

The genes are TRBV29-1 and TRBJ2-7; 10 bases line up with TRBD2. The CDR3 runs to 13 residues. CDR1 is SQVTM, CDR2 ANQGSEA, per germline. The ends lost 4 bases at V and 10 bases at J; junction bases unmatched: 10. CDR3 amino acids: CSVGLAGDYYQYF. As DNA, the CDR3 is TGCAGCGTTGGGCTAGCGGGGGACTACTATCAGTACTTC.

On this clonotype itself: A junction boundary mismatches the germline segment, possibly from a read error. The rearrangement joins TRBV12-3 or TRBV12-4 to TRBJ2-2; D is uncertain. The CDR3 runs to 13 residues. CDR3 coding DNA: TGTGCCAGCATCGAGAGAAACATCGGGGAGCTGTTTTTT. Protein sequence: CASIERNIGELFF.

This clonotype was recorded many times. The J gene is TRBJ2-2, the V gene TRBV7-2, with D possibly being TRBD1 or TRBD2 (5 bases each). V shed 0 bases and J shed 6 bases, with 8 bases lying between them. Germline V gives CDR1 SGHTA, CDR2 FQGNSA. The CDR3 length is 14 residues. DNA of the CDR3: TGTGCCAGCAGCTTAGCGGGGGATGCCGGGGAGCTGTTTTTT. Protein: CASSLAGDAGELFF.

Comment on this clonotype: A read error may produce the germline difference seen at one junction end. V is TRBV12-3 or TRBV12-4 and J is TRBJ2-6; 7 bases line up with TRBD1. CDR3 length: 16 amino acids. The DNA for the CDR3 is TGTGCCAGCCGTACCTCCACAGGGGATGGAGCCAACGCCCTGACTTTC. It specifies CASRTSTGDGANALTF.

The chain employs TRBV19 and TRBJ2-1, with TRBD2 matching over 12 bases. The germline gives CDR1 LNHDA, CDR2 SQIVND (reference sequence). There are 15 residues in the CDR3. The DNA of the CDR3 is TGTGTCACCACAGCCGGACTAGCGGGATACAATGAGCAGTTCTTC. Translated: CVTTAGLAGYNEQFF.

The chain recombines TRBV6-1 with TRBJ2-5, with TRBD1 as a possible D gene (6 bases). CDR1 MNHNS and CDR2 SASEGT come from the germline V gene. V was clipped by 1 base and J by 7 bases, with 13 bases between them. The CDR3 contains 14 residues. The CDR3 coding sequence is TGTGCCAGCAGTGAAGAGCCAGGGGATGTGACCCAGTACTTC. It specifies CASSEEPGDVTQYF.

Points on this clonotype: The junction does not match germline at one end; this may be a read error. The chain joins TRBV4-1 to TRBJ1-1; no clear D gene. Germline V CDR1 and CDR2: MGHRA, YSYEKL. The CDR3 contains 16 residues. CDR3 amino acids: CASSQDLYSVGTEALF. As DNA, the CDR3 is TGCGCCAGCAGCCAAGATCTCTACAGTGTCGGCACCGAAGCTTTGTTT.

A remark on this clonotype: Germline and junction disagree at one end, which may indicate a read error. The CDR3 nucleotides are TGTGCCATCAATGAGTCGGACCAGGGGCTGGAGGCTTTCTTT. Amino acid sequence: CAINESDQGLEAFF. The V gene is TRBV10-3, the J gene TRBJ1-1, with D possibly TRBD1 on 6 matching bases. This CDR3 is built from 14 residues. Looked up from germline, CDR1 is ENHRY and CDR2 is SYGVKD.

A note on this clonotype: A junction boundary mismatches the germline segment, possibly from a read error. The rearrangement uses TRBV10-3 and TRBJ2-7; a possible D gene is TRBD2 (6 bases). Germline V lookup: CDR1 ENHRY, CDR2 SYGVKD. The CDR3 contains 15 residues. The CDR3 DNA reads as TGTACCATCAGTGACTTAGCGGAGGGAACCTACGTGCAGTACTTC. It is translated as CTISDLAEGTYVQYF.

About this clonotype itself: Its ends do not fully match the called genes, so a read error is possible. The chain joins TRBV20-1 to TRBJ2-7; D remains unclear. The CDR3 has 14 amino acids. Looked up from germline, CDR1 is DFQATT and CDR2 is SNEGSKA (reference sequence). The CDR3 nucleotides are TGCCGTGCTAGAGATCCGCAGGATTCCTACGATCAGTACTTC. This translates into CRARDPQDSYDQYF.

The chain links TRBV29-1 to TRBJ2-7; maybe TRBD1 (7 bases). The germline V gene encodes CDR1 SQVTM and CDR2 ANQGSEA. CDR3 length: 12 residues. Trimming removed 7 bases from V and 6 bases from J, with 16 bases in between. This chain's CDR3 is CSGRVQGVEQYF. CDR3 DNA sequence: TGCAGCGGGAGGGTTCAGGGGGTCGAGCAGTACTTC.

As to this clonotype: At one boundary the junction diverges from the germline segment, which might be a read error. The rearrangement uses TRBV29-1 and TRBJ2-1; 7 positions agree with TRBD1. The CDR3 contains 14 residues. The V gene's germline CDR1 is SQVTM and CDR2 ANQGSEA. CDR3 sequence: CSVRRAGTAYERFF. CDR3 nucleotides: TGCAGCGTTAGGAGAGCCGGGACAGCCTATGAGCGGTTCTTT.

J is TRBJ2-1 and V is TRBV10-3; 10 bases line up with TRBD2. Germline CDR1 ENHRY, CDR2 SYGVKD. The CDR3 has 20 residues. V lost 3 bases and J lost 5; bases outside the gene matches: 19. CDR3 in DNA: TGTGCCATCAGTGAACCCCCGGGACTAGCGAGAGGAGGATCCCACAATGAGCAGTTCTTC. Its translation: CAISEPPGLARGGSHNEQFF.

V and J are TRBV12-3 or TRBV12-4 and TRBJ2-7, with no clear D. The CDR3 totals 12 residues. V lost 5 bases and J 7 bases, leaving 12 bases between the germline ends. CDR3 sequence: CASSRLLGEQYF. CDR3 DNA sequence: TGTGCCAGCAGTCGACTTCTTGGGGAGCAGTACTTC.

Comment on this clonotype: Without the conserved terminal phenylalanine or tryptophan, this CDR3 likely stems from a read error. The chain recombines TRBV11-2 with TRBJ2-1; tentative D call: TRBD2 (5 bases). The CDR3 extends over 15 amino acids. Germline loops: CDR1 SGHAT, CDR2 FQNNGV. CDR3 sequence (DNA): TGTGCCGGCAGCTTAGAACCTAGCTCCTACAATGAACAGTTCTTA. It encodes CAGSLEPSSYNEQFL.

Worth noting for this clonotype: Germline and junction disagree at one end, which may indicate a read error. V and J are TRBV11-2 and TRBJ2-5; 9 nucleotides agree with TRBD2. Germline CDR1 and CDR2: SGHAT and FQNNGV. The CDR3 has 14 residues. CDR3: CASRLAGGPETHYF. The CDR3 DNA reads TGTGCCAGCAGACTCGCGGGAGGGCCGGAGACCCACTACTTC.

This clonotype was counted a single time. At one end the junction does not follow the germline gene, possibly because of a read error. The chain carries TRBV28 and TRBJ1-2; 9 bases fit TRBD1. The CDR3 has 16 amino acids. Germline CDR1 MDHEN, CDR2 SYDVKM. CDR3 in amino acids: CASNLLRTGGDYGYTF. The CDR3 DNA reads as TGTGCCAGCAATTTACTTCGCACAGGGGGCGACTATGGCTACACCTTC.

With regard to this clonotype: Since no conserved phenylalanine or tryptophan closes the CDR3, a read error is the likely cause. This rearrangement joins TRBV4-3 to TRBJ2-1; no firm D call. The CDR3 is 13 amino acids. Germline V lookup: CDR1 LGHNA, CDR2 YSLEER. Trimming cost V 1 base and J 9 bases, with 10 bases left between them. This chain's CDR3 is CASSQGEVGEQFY. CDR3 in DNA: TGCGCCAGCAGCCAAGGGGAAGTAGGTGAGCAGTTCTAC.

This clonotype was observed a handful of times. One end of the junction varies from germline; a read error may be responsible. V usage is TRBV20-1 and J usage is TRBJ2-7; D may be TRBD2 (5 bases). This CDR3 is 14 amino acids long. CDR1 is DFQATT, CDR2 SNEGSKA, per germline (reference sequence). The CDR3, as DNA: TGCAGTCCTAGCCGAGAAGACACGGGCTACGAGCAGTACTTC. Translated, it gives CSPSREDTGYEQYF.

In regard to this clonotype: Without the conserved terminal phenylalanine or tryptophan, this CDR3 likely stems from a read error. The CDR3 loop reads CASSVPGRGDIEQFL. The CDR3, as DNA: TGTGCCAGCAGCGTCCCCGGGAGAGGGGACATTGAGCAGTTCCTC. The rearrangement uses TRBV28 and TRBJ2-1; D possibly uses TRBD1 or TRBD2 (6 bases each). CDR1 MDHEN and CDR2 SYDVKM come from the germline V gene. The V end was cut by 6 bases, the J end by 9 bases, with 21 bases between. This CDR3 has 15 amino acids.

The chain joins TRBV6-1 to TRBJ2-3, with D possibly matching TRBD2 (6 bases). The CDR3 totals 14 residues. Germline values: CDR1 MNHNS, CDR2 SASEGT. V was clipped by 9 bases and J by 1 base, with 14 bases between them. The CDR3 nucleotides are TGTGCCAGTGGTAGCGGAAGGGGCACAGATACGCAGTATTTT. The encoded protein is CASGSGRGTDTQYF.

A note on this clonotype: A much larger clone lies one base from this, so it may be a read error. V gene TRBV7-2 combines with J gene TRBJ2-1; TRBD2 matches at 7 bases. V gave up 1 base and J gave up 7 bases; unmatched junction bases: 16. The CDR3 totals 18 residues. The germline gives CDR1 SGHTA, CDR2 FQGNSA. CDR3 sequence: CASSLEVGAGVDVNEQFF. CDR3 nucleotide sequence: TGTGCCAGCAGCTTAGAGGTTGGGGCGGGAGTCGATGTAAATGAGCAGTTCTTC.

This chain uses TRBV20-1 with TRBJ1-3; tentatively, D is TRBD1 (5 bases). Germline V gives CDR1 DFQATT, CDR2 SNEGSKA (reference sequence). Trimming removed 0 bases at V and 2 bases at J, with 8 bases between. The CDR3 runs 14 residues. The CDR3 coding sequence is TGCAGTGCTAGAGATGGGGCCGCTGGAAACACCATATATTTT. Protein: CSARDGAAGNTIYF.

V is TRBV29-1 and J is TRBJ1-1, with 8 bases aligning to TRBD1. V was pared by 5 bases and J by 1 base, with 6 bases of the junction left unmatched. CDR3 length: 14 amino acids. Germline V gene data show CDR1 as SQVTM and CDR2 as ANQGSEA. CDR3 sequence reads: CSVSGGLPNTEAFF. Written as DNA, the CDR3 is TGCAGCGTTTCAGGGGGCTTGCCGAACACTGAAGCTTTCTTT.

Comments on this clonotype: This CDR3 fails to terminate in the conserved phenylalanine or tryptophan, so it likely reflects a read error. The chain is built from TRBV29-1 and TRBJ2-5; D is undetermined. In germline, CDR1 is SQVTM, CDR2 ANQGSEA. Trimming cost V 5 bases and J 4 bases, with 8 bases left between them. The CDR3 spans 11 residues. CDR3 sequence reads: CSVIQTETQYL. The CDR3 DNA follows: TGCAGCGTTATCCAGACAGAGACCCAGTACTTG.